This paragraph reports one T cell receptor beta chain. Data came from immunoSEQ multiplex PCR; TCRdb stores just in-frame clones and leaves some out. The sample shows 250,000 to 300,000 clones, less than 90% of them seen only once. CDR3 length: 17 residues. The junction had 10 bases not matched to a gene; V was cut back by 1 base and J by 7 bases. Germline V gives CDR1 SGHAT, CDR2 FQNNGV. This entry belongs to a study of blood T cell repertoires in COVID-19. The source is a woman aged 25 to 39 with COVID-19, enrolled during active disease. The chain links TRBV11-2 to TRBJ2-3; 11 positions agree with TRBD2. The sample comprised peripheral blood. CDR3: CASSLASGTSGQHTQYF. Here the CDR3 DNA reads TGTGCCAGCAGCTTAGCCTCCGGGACTAGCGGCCAGCATACGCAGTATTTT.